This record looks at one TCR beta chain sequence and its context. The clone's antigen remains unknown. No much larger clonotype is one base removed from it; base qualities were not supplied. The data were obtained in a study of cytomegalovirus exposure and HLA in healthy donors (dated by TCRdb to about 2017). About the investigation overall: According to an earlier analysis of a few hundred of the donors, some 170 million T cells yielded 90 million to 140 million unique TCR beta sequences and approximately 300 Gb of sequence data. About 280 gigabases of sequencing data and around 88 million unique TCR sequences made up an early release that covered roughly 670 HLA-typed donors. Among the approximately 400 genotyped donors, approximately 81% belonged to the genetic ancestry cluster associated with self-reported Caucasian donors. The study aimed to test whether signatures of past pathogen exposure could be identified by cataloging public T cell receptors. The study used immunosequencing to profile the T cell repertoires of several hundred subjects and linked those repertoires to cytomegalovirus serostatus. In addition to the first cohort of roughly 700 subjects, a separate validation cohort of 120 different subjects was used. High-throughput TCR immunosequencing, statistical association of individual TCRs with disease status, and machine learning were combined to predict cytomegalovirus infection status. To study patterns of TCR occurrence, a later analysis re-analyzed previously published TCR beta repertoires from more than 550 donors and added high-resolution HLA genotyping. The later analysis used no new phenotypic data to find candidate immune exposures, relying instead on TCR beta sequences and their occurrence across donors. In an earlier analysis of more than 550 of the donors, high-throughput TCR beta sequencing was used to judge whether each TCR beta V gene segment behaved as functional or pseudogenic. Donor age, sex, ethnicity and CMV serostatus were compiled together with the repertoire data. A later genetic analysis took genome-wide SNP genotypes for about 65% of the 666 donors and used that subset as a discovery cohort. All discovery cohort repertoires had been generated using a single sequencing platform. Both class I and class II loci were covered by HLA typing, at four-digit resolution. Typing coverage varied by locus: about 620-630 donors for A, B, C, DRB1 and DQB1; approximately 520 for DQA1; more than 600 for DPA1; more than 450 for DPB1. Roughly five DR-DQ haplotypes were treated as single units for association and clustering because of strong linkage in the cohort. Among about 370 genotyped donors of the cohort, an average of roughly 230,000 unique TCR beta nucleotide sequences was sequenced per donor, of which about 18% were non-productive.

Paper-wide results and their limitations: CMV serostatus was the only immune exposure information available for the cohort. Assigning TCR associations to individual alleles was difficult when HLA alleles, especially DR and DQ, strongly co-occurred. A few of the identified cytomegalovirus-associated TCR beta chains were confirmed in vitro to be specific for cytomegalovirus antigens. Cytomegalovirus status was reported to be diagnosed by the classifier with high specificity and sensitivity in both the original and validation cohorts. Across donors, most TCR sequences were observed very rarely, whereas some public TCRs were present in many individuals. According to a later analysis, most CMV-associated TCR beta chains appeared to be HLA-restricted, and the HLA associations seemed to be driven largely by CMV exposure. An earlier analysis of around 540 of the donors showed that most TCR beta V segments appeared in productive rearrangements either about 87% or about 30% of the time, which broadly matched IMGT annotations. A cluster of highly shared sequence variants was judged likely to represent a technical artifact of the sequencing pipeline. This cohort had only TCR beta chains sequenced, and the lack of alpha or paired-chain data limited which features could be detected. Sequencing depth was assumed to be roughly uniform across donors in the presence/absence analyses, though that assumption may not hold. At a false discovery rate of 0.05, a later analysis linked some 18,000 TCR beta sequences to specific HLA alleles. Linkage disequilibrium might explain the correlated functional status among segregating V segments, but an unknown experimental factor could not be excluded. A further reported finding was that TCR beta sequences accurately predicted the HLA-A and HLA-B alleles for most subjects in the first cohort. In the study, roughly 160 TCR beta chains were listed as associated with cytomegalovirus. Several of the top co-occurrence clusters appeared to be linked to parvovirus B19, influenza, CMV and Epstein-Barr virus, according to a later analysis. Because some donors lacked HLA typing at each locus, the association tests relied only on the typed subset. The 87-base-pair reads could not distinguish some IMGT-functional V segments, including TRBV6-2 and TRBV6-3, so those segments were excluded. In a later genetic analysis, fewer N-insertions in productive TCRs were reported among donors in an Asian-associated ancestry cluster than the approximately 710-donor mean. V-gene and J-gene trimming of TCR beta chains was associated with a missense DCLRE1C variant in a later genetic analysis, and the association was replicated in an independent cohort. In a later analysis, TCR association rates were found to vary across HLA loci, with the most associated TCRs seen for DRB1 alleles and the fewest for HLA-C alleles. The authors suggested that the approach could potentially be extended to other disease states and immunological phenotypes. Compared with equally common non-associated chains, HLA-associated TCR beta chains in a later analysis were more clonally expanded and had lower generation probabilities. About 17 rarely observed V segments, including chromosome 9 orphons, were excluded from the earlier analysis of approximately 600 of the donors because counts were too low.

The cohort consisted of approximately 670 healthy bone marrow donors. At the time of sampling, all cohort members were nominally healthy, though unrecorded immune exposures were likely present. The donor tested CMV seronegative, placing the donor among the 352 seronegative members of the cohort. A peripheral blood sample was collected from each donor, and TCR beta sequencing was performed on peripheral blood mononuclear cells. Genomic DNA extraction from the blood cell samples was performed with the Qiagen DNeasy Blood Extraction Kit. The library was built by means of the immunoSEQ multiplex PCR assay. For the multiplex PCR, a mixture combining 60 forward primers for TCR Vbeta segments and 13 reverse primers for TCR Jbeta segments was used. The CDR3 region of rearranged TCR beta genes was amplified from genomic DNA by a multiplex PCR assay. The Illumina HiSeq System was used to sequence the amplified TCR beta libraries as 87-base-pair reads. Per the authors' processing: A later analysis counted around 72 million unique TCR beta chains across the 670 or so repertoires, and 9 million to 14 million of these chains were shared by at least two donors. Raw reads were error-corrected and collapsed into unique sequences with a nearest-neighbor algorithm that merged closely related sequences to remove PCR and sequencing errors. V, D and J gene segments were assigned by aligning CDR3 sequences to IMGT reference sequences. For a sequence to be retained, a match of at least six nucleotides was required to both a V gene segment and a J gene segment. A rearrangement counted as productive if the CDR3 had no stop codons and remained in frame with V and J, and every other rearrangement counted as non-productive. Following IMGT convention, CDR3 was defined as the stretch from the second conserved V-encoded cysteine up to the conserved J-encoded phenylalanine. The earlier analysis of about 620 of the donors excluded sequences that lacked an unambiguous match to a single V gene segment. An earlier analysis of several hundred of the donors called V segments functional above 56.7% productive rearrangements and segregating when the between-donor standard deviation exceeded 5%. To diagnose cytomegalovirus status from the catalog of TCR beta chain sequences, a statistical classification framework was built. V and J gene assignment, in a later analysis, came from comparing TCR nucleotide sequences with IMGT/GENE-DB human TR gene sequences. A later analysis assigned CDR3 sequences and most-parsimonious VDJ recombination scenarios with the TCRdist pipeline. A later analysis defined each TCR beta chain by its CDR3 amino acid sequence plus V-gene family, and excluded reads lacking a unique V-gene family. A later analysis removed 592 highly shared, low-generation-probability nucleotide sequences to deal with suspected cross-contamination and a sequencing artifact. In a later analysis, a clonal expansion index for each public chain was calculated from normalized within-repertoire ranks of inferred template counts. In a later analysis, generation probabilities were computed using a VDJ recombination model fitted to out-of-frame rearrangements, and the results were checked against IGoR. In a later analysis, hypergeometric tests were used to score TCR-TCR, TCR-HLA and TCR-CMV co-occurrence, with a repertoire-size bias correction applied to TCR pairs. A later analysis estimated false discovery rates by permuting HLA or CMV assignments 20 times. In a later analysis, co-occurring TCRs were grouped with DBSCAN, and TCRdist sequence similarity was added when clustering was performed within HLA-allele-positive subsets. Repertoires with fewer than 30,000 or more than 120,000 public chains were left out of co-occurrence clustering, as were five repertoires with anomalous nucleotide sharing. What TCRdb holds here is the immuneACCESS table cut down to in-frame rearrangements. Part of the clones is not present; checked against another copy, under half of the missing clones reflect an unresolved V gene, and the others are unexplained. For V, J and clone size, that table is used; D and trimming come from the DNA. Here the sample has about 120,000 clones; 55% to 80% occur a single time. Roughly 2.4% of the sample comes from the top ten.

From the cysteine up to the phenylalanine, the CDR3 has a length of 13 residues. The CDR3 DNA has 39 bases and is translated from base 1. Via the germline V gene, CDR1 is SQVTM and CDR2 ANQGSEA. V was cut back by 4 bases and J by 7 bases, leaving a gap of 13 bases between them. Sequenced sample: PBMCs. The V gene is TRBV29-1 and the J gene is TRBJ1-4, and possibly TRBD1, on 6 matching bases. This TCR was sampled from a woman aged 25 to 45 in good health and CMV-seronegative. The CDR3 protein: CSVGRDKGEKLFF. The DNA sequence follows: TGCAGCGTTGGAAGGGACAAGGGTGAAAAACTGTTTTTT.